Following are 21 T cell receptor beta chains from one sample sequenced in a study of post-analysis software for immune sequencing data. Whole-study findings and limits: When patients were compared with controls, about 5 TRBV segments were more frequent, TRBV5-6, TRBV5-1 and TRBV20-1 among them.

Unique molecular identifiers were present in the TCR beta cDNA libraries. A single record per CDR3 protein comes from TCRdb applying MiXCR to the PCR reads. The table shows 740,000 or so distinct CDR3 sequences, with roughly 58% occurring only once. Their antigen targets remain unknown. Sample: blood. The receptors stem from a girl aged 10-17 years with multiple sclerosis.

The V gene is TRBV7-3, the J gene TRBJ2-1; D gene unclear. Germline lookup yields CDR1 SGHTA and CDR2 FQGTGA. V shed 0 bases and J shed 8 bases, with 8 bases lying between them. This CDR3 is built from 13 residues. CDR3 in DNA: TGTGCCAGCAGCTTAACTAGCCGGGATGAGCAGTTCTTC. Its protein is CASSLTSRDEQFF.

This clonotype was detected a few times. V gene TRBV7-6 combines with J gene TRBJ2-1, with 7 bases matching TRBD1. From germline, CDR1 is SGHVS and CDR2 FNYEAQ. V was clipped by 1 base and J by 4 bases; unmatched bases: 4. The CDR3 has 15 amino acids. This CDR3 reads CASSLGDSEYNEQFF. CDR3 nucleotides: TGTGCCAGCAGCTTAGGGGACAGTGAATACAATGAGCAGTTCTTC.

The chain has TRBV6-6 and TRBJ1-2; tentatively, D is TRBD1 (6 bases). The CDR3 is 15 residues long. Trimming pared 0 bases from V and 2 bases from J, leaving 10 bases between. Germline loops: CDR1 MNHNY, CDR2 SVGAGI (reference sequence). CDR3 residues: CASSYSTGFNYGYTF. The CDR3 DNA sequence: TGTGCCAGCAGTTACTCGACAGGTTTCAACTATGGCTACACCTTC.

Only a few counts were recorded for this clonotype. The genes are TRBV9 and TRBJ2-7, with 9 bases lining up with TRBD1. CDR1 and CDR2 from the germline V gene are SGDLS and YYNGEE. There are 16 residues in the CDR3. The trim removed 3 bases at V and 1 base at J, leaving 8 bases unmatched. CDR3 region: CASSGGEGQGSYEQYF. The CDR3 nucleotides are TGTGCCAGCAGCGGGGGCGAGGGACAGGGATCCTACGAGCAGTACTTC.

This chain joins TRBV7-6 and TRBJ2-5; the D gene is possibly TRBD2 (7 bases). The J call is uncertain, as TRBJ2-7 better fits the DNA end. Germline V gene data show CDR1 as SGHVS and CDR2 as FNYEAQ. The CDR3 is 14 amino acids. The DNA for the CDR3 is TGTGCCAGCAGCTCTTCGGGGGGCGGTTACGAGCAGTACTTC. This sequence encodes CASSSSGGGYEQYF.

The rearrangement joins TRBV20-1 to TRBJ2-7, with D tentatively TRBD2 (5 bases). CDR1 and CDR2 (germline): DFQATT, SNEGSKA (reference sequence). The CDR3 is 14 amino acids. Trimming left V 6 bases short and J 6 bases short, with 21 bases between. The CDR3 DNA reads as TGCAGTGCACATACGGGGTGGTACAGCCCCGAGCAGTACTTC. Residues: CSAHTGWYSPEQYF.

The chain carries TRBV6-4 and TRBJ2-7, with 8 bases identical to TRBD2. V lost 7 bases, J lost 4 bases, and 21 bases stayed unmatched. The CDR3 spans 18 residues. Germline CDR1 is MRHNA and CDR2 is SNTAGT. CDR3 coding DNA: TGTGCCAGCATTAAGACTGGGAATAGCGGGGTATCTCTTTACGAGCAGTACTTC. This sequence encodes CASIKTGNSGVSLYEQYF.

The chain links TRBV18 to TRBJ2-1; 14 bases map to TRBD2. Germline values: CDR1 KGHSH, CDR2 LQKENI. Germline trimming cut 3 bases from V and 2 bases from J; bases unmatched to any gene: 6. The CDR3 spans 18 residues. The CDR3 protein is CASSPATSGRAAYNEQFF. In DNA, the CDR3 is TGTGCCAGCTCACCGGCGACTAGCGGGAGGGCCGCCTACAATGAGCAGTTCTTC.

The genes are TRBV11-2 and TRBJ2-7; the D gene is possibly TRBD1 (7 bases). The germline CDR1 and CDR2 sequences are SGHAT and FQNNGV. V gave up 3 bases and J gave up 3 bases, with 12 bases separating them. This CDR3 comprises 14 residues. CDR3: CASSFRRGDYEQYF. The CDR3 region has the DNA TGTGCCAGCAGCTTCCGCAGGGGGGACTACGAGCAGTACTTC. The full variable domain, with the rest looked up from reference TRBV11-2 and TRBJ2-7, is EAGVAQSPRYKIIEKRQSVAFWCNPISGHATLYWYQQILGQGPKLLIQFQNNGVVDDSQLPKDRFSAERLKGVDSTLKIQPAKLEDSAVYLCASSFRRGDYEQYFGPGTRLTVT.

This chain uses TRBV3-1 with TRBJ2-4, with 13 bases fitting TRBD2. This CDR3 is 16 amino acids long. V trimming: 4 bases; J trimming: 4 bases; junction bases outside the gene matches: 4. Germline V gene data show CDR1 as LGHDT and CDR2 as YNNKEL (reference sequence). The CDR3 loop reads CASSPWTSGSKNIQYF. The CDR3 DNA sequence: TGTGCCAGCAGCCCTTGGACTAGCGGGAGTAAAAACATTCAGTACTTC.

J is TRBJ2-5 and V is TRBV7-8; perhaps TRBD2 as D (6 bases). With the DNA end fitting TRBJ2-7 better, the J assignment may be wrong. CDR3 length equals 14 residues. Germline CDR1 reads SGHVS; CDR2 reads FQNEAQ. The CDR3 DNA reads TGTGCCAGCACGCCCCGGACTAACCTCTACGAGCAGTACTTC. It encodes CASTPRTNLYEQYF.

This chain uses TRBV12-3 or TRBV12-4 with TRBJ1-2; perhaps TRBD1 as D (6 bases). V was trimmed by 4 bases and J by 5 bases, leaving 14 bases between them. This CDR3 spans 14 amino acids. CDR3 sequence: CASSSPDRPYGYTF. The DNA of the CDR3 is TGTGCCAGCAGTTCTCCTGACAGGCCGTATGGCTACACCTTC.

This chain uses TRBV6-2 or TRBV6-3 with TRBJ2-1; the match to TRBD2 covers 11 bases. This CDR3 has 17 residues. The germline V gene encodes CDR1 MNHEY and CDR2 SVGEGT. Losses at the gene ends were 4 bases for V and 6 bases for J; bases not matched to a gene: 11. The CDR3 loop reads CASSFILAGVFLNEQFF. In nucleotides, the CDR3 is TGTGCCAGCAGTTTCATACTAGCGGGAGTATTCCTCAATGAGCAGTTCTTC.

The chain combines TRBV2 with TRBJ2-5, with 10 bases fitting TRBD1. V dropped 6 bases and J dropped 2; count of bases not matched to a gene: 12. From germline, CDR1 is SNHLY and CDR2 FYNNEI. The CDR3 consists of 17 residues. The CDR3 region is CASSIPGTGDRQETQYF. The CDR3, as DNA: TGTGCCAGCAGCATTCCTGGGACAGGGGATAGGCAAGAGACCCAGTACTTC.

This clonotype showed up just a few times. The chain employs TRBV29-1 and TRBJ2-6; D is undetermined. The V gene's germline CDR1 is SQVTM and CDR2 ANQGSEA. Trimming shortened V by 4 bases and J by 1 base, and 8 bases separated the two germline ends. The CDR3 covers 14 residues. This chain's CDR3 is CSVAQTSGANVLTF. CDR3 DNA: TGCAGCGTTGCACAGACTTCTGGGGCCAACGTCCTGACTTTC.

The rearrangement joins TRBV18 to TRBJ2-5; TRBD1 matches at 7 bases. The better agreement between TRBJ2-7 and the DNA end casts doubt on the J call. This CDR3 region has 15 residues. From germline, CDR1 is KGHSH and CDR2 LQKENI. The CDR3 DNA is TGTGCCAGCTCCCCGGTTGAGGGGGCAACGGACGAGCAGTACTTC. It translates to CASSPVEGATDEQYF.

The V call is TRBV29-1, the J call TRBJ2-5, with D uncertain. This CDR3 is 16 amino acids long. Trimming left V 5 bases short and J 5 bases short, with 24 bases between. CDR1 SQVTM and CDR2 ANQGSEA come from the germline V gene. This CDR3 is CSVQGMDGTPRETQYF. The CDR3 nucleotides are TGCAGCGTTCAAGGCATGGACGGAACCCCCCGGGAGACCCAGTACTTC.

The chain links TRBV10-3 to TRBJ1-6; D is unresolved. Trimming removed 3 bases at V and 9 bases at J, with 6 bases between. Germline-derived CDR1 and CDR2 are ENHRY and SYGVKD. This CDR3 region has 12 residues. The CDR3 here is CAISEPGSPLHF. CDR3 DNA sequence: TGTGCCATCAGTGAACCGGGTTCACCCCTCCACTTT.

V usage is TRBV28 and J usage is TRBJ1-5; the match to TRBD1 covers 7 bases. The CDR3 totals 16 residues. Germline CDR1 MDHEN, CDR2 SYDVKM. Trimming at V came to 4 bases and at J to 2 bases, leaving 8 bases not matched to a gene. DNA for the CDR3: TGTGCCAGCAGTTCCACAGGGGATAGTGGCAATCAGCCCCAGCATTTT. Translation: CASSSTGDSGNQPQHF. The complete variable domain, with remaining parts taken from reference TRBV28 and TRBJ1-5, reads DVKVTQSSRYLVKRTGEKVFLECVQDMDHENMFWYRQDPGLGLRLIYFSYDVKMKEKGDIPEGYSVSREKKERFSLILESASTNQTSMYLCASSSTGDSGNQPQHFGDGTRLSIL.

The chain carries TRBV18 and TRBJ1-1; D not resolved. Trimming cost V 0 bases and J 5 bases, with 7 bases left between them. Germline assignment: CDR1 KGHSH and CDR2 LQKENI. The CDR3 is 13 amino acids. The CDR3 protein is CASSPPLQTEAFF. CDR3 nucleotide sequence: TGTGCCAGCTCACCACCATTACAGACTGAAGCTTTCTTT.

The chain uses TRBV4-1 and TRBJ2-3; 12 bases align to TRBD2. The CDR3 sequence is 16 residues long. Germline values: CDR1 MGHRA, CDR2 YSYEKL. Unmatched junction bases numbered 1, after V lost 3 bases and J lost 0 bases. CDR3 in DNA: TGCGCCAGCAGCCACCTAGCGGGGGGGAGCACAGATACGCAGTATTTT. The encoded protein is CASSHLAGGSTDTQYF.